A single sample is the source of the 25 T cell receptor beta chains below, sequenced in a study of shared clonotypes between healthy human individuals (dated by TCRdb to the early 2020s). Library preparation employed the immunoSEQ multiplex PCR assay. The table was pulled from immuneACCESS by TCRdb, which kept in-frame rearrangements only. Such tables lose some clones; where checked, under half of the loss comes from unresolved V genes, and the rest has no known cause. Counted in this sample were approximately 1.4 million clones; approximately 98% of them appeared once. Around 0.47% of the sample is in the top ten clones. Sequenced: naive CD4+ T cells sorted from blood. The label giving this sample's cell subset or site can be read as: CD45RA+ positively selected. These TCRs come from a young man in good health.

The chain carries TRBV6-5 and TRBJ2-5; possibly TRBD1 for D (6 bases). The CDR3 consists of 16 residues. Germline loops: CDR1 MNHEY, CDR2 SVGAGI. V was clipped by 2 bases and J by 2 bases, with 15 bases between them. The CDR3 region has the DNA TGTGCCAGCAGTTACCGGACAGTGGGCAGGCAAGAGACCCAGTACTTC. This sequence encodes CASSYRTVGRQETQYF.

The chain employs TRBV6-1 and TRBJ1-2, with D unresolved. This CDR3 contains 14 residues. V dropped 1 base and J dropped 3 bases, with 9 bases sitting between them. CDR1 is MNHNS and CDR2 is SASEGT in the germline V gene. CDR3 coding DNA: TGTGCCAGCAGTGAAGGGGGTGCAGACTATGGCTACACCTTC. It encodes CASSEGGADYGYTF.

The chain joins TRBV7-2 to TRBJ2-1; D not resolved. There are 12 residues in the CDR3. Germline values: CDR1 SGHTA, CDR2 FQGNSA. V dropped 5 bases and J dropped 7 bases, with 9 bases sitting between them. The CDR3 protein is CASSLLLNEQFF. The CDR3 DNA reads as TGTGCCAGCAGCCTGCTATTGAATGAGCAGTTCTTC.

The V and J genes are TRBV11-2 and TRBJ2-2, with TRBD1 as a possible D gene (6 bases). V was trimmed by 3 bases and J by 4 bases, leaving 9 bases between them. This CDR3 has 14 residues. Germline values: CDR1 SGHAT, CDR2 FQNNGV. The CDR3 nucleotides are TGTGCCAGCAGCTTCACAGGGCGCACCGGGGAGCTGTTTTTT. This sequence encodes CASSFTGRTGELFF. Based on the CDR3 plus reference TRBV11-2 and TRBJ2-2, the full variable domain is EAGVAQSPRYKIIEKRQSVAFWCNPISGHATLYWYQQILGQGPKLLIQFQNNGVVDDSQLPKDRFSAERLKGVDSTLKIQPAKLEDSAVYLCASSFTGRTGELFFGEGSRLTVL.

V is TRBV30 and J is TRBJ2-7; D is possibly TRBD2 (6 bases). Germline CDR1 is GTSNPN and CDR2 is SVGIG (reference sequence). The CDR3 is 12 amino acids. Trimming left V 0 bases short and J 7 bases short, with 10 bases between. For the CDR3, the DNA is TGTGCCTGGAGTGTCGGGGAGGATGAGCAGTACTTC. Its protein is CAWSVGEDEQYF. The full variable domain, in which reference TRBV30 and TRBJ2-7 provide the parts outside the CDR3, is SQTIHQWPATLVQPVGSPLSLECTVEGTSNPNLYWYRQAAGRGLQLLFYSVGIGQISSEVPQNLSASRPQDRQFILSSKKLLLSDSGFYLCAWSVGEDEQYFGPGTRLTVT.

The chain employs TRBV28 and TRBJ1-5; D unresolved. Germline CDR1 and CDR2: MDHEN and SYDVKM. The CDR3 runs to 13 residues. The V gene lost 5 bases and the J gene lost 5 bases, with 10 bases spanning the gap. CDR3 in DNA: TGTGCCAGCAGTGACTTGGGCCATCAGCCCCAGCATTTT. Its translation: CASSDLGHQPQHF.

The rearrangement links TRBV10-3 to TRBJ2-1, with D possibly being TRBD2 (5 bases). The CDR3 sequence is 16 residues long. CDR1 is ENHRY, CDR2 SYGVKD, per germline. V was clipped by 2 bases and J by 8 bases, with 19 bases between them. This CDR3 is CAISERPGKPEDEQFF. Here the CDR3 DNA reads TGTGCCATCAGTGAGCGGCCGGGGAAACCCGAGGATGAGCAGTTCTTC.

This chain uses TRBV5-8 with TRBJ1-2, with TRBD1 identical over 7 bases. The trim removed 0 bases at V and 8 bases at J, leaving 16 bases unmatched. The CDR3 length is 17 residues. Germline CDR1 is SGHTS and CDR2 is YDEGEE. The CDR3 here is CASSLVEGAAVSDGYTF. CDR3 DNA sequence: TGTGCCAGCAGCTTGGTCGAGGGGGCGGCGGTGTCTGACGGCTACACCTTC.

In DNA form, the CDR3 reads TGTGCCAGCAGCTTGCCCCCAGCGGGGTACAATGAGCAGTTCTTC. Its translation: CASSLPPAGYNEQFF. The J gene is TRBJ2-1, the V gene TRBV5-4; 7 positions match TRBD2. V lost 1 base to trimming and J lost 4 bases; unmatched junction nucleotides: 5. The CDR3 runs 15 residues. Germline CDR1 and CDR2: SGHNT and YYREEE (reference sequence).

CDR3 region: CASSFYPGQGREKLFF. The CDR3 region has the DNA TGTGCCAGCAGCTTCTACCCCGGACAGGGAAGGGAAAAACTGTTTTTT. The rearrangement links TRBV7-2 to TRBJ1-4; 8 nucleotides align to TRBD1. The CDR3 consists of 16 residues. Germline lookup yields CDR1 SGHTA and CDR2 FQGNSA. V lost 3 bases to trimming and J lost 8 bases; unmatched junction nucleotides: 11.

V and J are TRBV25-1 and TRBJ2-7; TRBD2 is a possible D gene (5 bases). The V gene's germline CDR1 is MGHDK and CDR2 SYGVNS. The CDR3 spans 12 residues. V was trimmed by 6 bases and J by 3 bases, leaving 9 bases between them. In nucleotides, the CDR3 is TGTGCCAGCAGCGGAAGCGGCTACGAGCAGTACTTC. It specifies CASSGSGYEQYF.

This rearrangement joins TRBV9 to TRBJ1-2; D remains unclear. Germline-derived CDR1 and CDR2 are SGDLS and YYNGEE. This CDR3 contains 15 residues. V shed 0 bases and J shed 8 bases, with 17 bases lying between them. The CDR3 sequence: CASSVVPGRIRGYTF. CDR3 DNA sequence: TGTGCCAGCAGCGTAGTACCGGGCCGGATCCGGGGCTACACCTTC.

On this clone: At the DNA level, this CDR3 is encoded by other sequences in the same sample as well. V usage is TRBV5-4 and J usage is TRBJ2-7; tentatively, D is TRBD1 (6 bases). The germline V and J ends were trimmed by 0 bases and 7 bases, with 14 bases remaining between them. CDR3 length: 14 residues. From germline, CDR1 is SGHNT and CDR2 YYREEE (reference sequence). The CDR3 DNA sequence: TGTGCCAGCAGCTTGGGAGGCAGGGGAAAAGAGCAGTACTTC. Translating it yields CASSLGGRGKEQYF.

The chain couples TRBV25-1 to TRBJ2-2; D is unresolved. Trimming stripped 6 bases from V and 1 base from J, with 9 bases between. CDR1 and CDR2 from the germline V gene are MGHDK and SYGVNS. This CDR3 contains 14 residues. In DNA, the CDR3 is TGTGCCAGCAGGGGCGCGGTGAACACCGGGGAGCTGTTTTTT. Amino acids: CASRGAVNTGELFF.

The chain carries TRBV11-2 and TRBJ1-4; 10 bases match TRBD1. The CDR3 contains 13 residues. CDR1 and CDR2 from the germline V gene are SGHAT and FQNNGV. V lost 5 bases, J lost 12 bases, and 6 bases stayed unmatched. CDR3 amino acids: CASSVRDRGQLFF. CDR3 in DNA: TGTGCCAGCAGCGTCCGGGACAGGGGCCAACTGTTTTTT.

The chain combines TRBV2 with TRBJ1-5; TRBD1 matches 8 bases. CDR3 size: 14 residues. V was pared by 7 bases and J by 5 bases, with 7 bases of the junction left unmatched. From germline, CDR1 is SNHLY and CDR2 FYNNEI. CDR3: CASNEQGAHQPQHF. The CDR3, as DNA: TGTGCCAGCAATGAGCAGGGGGCACATCAGCCCCAGCATTTT.

In the case of this clone: Different DNA sequences within this sample yield the same CDR3. V is TRBV18 and J is TRBJ2-3; D not resolved. V lost 2 bases to trimming and J lost 6 bases, with 9 bases between them. Per germline, CDR1 KGHSH and CDR2 LQKENI. The CDR3 has 13 amino acids. This CDR3 reads CASSPSFMDTQYF. The CDR3 DNA reads TGTGCCAGCTCACCATCATTCATGGATACGCAGTATTTT.

The rearrangement links TRBV6-5 to TRBJ1-5; D is uncertain. Germline lookup yields CDR1 MNHEY and CDR2 SVGAGI. CDR3 length equals 13 residues. Deletions cut 2 bases from V and 2 bases from J, with 4 bases between. The CDR3 coding sequence is TGTGCCAGCAGTTACCTCCGCAATCAGCCCCAGCATTTT. It specifies CASSYLRNQPQHF.

The chain links TRBV25-1 to TRBJ2-1, with 8 bases fitting TRBD2. With V trimmed by 3 bases and J by 4 bases, 8 bases remained unmatched. CDR3 length: 16 amino acids. The germline gives CDR1 MGHDK, CDR2 SYGVNS. CDR3 bases: TGTGCCAGCAGTGAGCACATCAGCGGGAGTTACAATGAGCAGTTCTTC. Protein sequence: CASSEHISGSYNEQFF.

The genes are TRBV9 and TRBJ1-2; D uncertain. The V end was cut by 0 bases, the J end by 0 bases, with 6 bases between. Germline assignment: CDR1 SGDLS and CDR2 YYNGEE. This CDR3 is built from 14 residues. The CDR3 sequence is CASSVGAANYGYTF. The CDR3, as DNA: TGTGCCAGCAGCGTAGGGGCAGCTAACTATGGCTACACCTTC.

The V gene is TRBV28, the J gene TRBJ2-1; no firm D call. V was cut by 2 bases and J by 11 bases, with 16 bases left in between. The V gene's germline CDR1 is MDHEN and CDR2 SYDVKM. The CDR3 sequence is 14 residues long. The DNA for the CDR3 is TGTGCCAGCAGTTTAATCGGCAAAACGGGTCAGCAGTTCTTC. This sequence encodes CASSLIGKTGQQFF. The full variable domain, completed using reference TRBV28 and TRBJ2-1, is DVKVTQSSRYLVKRTGEKVFLECVQDMDHENMFWYRQDPGLGLRLIYFSYDVKMKEKGDIPEGYSVSREKKERFSLILESASTNQTSMYLCASSLIGKTGQQFFGPGTRLTVL.

V and J are TRBV11-2 and TRBJ2-1; D may correspond to TRBD1 or TRBD2 (6 bases each). The CDR3 runs to 17 residues. Germline lookup yields CDR1 SGHAT and CDR2 FQNNGV. The V and J ends lost 3 bases and 4 bases respectively, with 19 bases between them. CDR3 sequence reads: CASSFPSRRGIYNEQFF. For the CDR3, the DNA is TGTGCCAGCAGCTTTCCCTCCAGGAGGGGGATATACAATGAGCAGTTCTTC.

This clone has only one observation. The V and J genes are TRBV10-3 and TRBJ2-6, with 9 nucleotides matching TRBD1. The CDR3 totals 19 residues. Germline assignment: CDR1 ENHRY and CDR2 SYGVKD. The ends lost 2 bases at V and 0 bases at J; junction bases unmatched: 8. The CDR3 DNA reads TGTGCCATCAGTGAGCACCGGGACAGGGACCTCTCTGGGGCCAACGTCCTGACTTTC. This codes for CAISEHRDRDLSGANVLTF.

The chain links TRBV6-1 to TRBJ2-7, with TRBD1 identical over 8 bases. V trimming: 10 bases; J trimming: 6 bases; junction bases outside the gene matches: 11. Germline values: CDR1 MNHNS, CDR2 SASEGT. The CDR3 loop spans 13 amino acids. CDR3 nucleotide sequence: TGTGCCACCTCCAGGGGGCAGATCGCCGAGCAGTACTTC. Translated, it gives CATSRGQIAEQYF.

Concerning this clone itself: Other DNA sequences in the same sample also yield this CDR3. This chain links TRBV28 with TRBJ2-1; no definite D call. The CDR3 has 11 amino acids. Deletions cut 6 bases from V and 4 bases from J, with 4 bases between. Germline values: CDR1 MDHEN, CDR2 SYDVKM. The CDR3 nucleotides are TGTGCCAGCAGAGATTACAATGAGCAGTTCTTC. It is translated as CASRDYNEQFF.